This entry concerns a single T cell receptor (beta chain). Its specificity is not known. This specimen belongs to a study of CD8 T cell repertoires and HIV-1 epitope variants. Overall study context: Epitopes were three Gag families plus Nef HW9 and YT9.

The V and J ends lost 7 bases and 4 bases respectively, with 16 bases between them. Looked up from germline, CDR1 is MNHEY and CDR2 is SVGAGI. The CDR3 is 14 residues long. Data came from immunoSEQ multiplex PCR; TCRdb stores just in-frame clones and leaves some out. The data hold about 5,100 clones, with approximately 70% observed a single time. The clonotype comes from a male donor with HIV. The chain has TRBV6-5 and TRBJ1-2; possible D gene TRBD1, 6 bases. The sequenced material came from cultured CD8+ T cells derived from PBMCs. CDR3: CASKPTGLGYGYTF. In nucleotides, the CDR3 is TGTGCCAGCAAACCTACAGGGCTTGGCTATGGCTACACCTTC.